This entry features one T cell receptor (beta chain) sequence. Its specificity is not known. Trimming removed 3 bases from V and 5 bases from J; junction bases left unmatched: 6. In germline, CDR1 is MNHEY, CDR2 SVGEGT. The length of the CDR3 is 17 residues. The record originates from a study of T cell repertoires in cytomegalovirus infection. For the study at large: Recently identified HLA-C-restricted and well-studied HLA-B-restricted CMV epitopes were used. Matching HLA type and CMV infection were both indicated by public TCR beta signatures.

Study conclusions and caveats: Identification of carriers of CMV plus the relevant HLA was achieved through cumulative public TCR beta family frequency. Predominance within the ex vivo response was attributable to HLA-C-restricted CMV-specific TCR beta clonotypes.

Via MiXCR, TCRdb re-called the reads, giving one row per CDR3 protein. The data contain around 800,000 distinct CDR3 sequences, about 30% of them seen just once; the ten biggest clones take up roughly an eighth. Here the sequenced sample was cultured CD8+ T cells from PBMCs, taken from culture after CMV antigen stimulation. This chain uses TRBV6-2 or TRBV6-3 with TRBJ2-4, with TRBD2 identical over 14 bases. The clonotype was recovered from a human donor in good health (CMV status not recorded). Some clones in this sample may be carry-over from other donors' samples. The CDR3 here is CASSYRLAGGPENIQYF. As DNA, the CDR3 is TGTGCCAGCAGTTATCGACTAGCGGGGGGGCCGGAAAACATTCAGTACTTC.